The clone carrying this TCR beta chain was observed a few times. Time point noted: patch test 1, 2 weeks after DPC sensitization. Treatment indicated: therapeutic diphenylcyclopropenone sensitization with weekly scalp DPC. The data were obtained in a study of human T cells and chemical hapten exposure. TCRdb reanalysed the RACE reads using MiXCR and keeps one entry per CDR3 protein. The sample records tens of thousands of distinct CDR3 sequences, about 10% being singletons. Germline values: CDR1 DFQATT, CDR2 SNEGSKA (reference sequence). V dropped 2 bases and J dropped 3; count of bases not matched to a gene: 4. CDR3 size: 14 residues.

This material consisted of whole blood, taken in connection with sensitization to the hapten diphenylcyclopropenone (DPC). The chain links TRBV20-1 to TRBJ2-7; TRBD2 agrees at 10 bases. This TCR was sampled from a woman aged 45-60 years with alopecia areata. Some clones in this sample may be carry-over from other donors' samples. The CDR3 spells CSARSPSGSYEQYF. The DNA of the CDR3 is TGCAGTGCTAGATCTCCTAGCGGGAGCTACGAGCAGTACTTC.